These 14 T cell receptor beta chains were sequenced from one sample in a study of cytomegalovirus exposure and HLA in healthy donors. Assay used: immunoSEQ multiplex PCR; TCRdb lists only in-frame clones, some missing. The repertoire includes approximately 180,000 clones, 86% of them detected once, and more than 1.1% sits in the top ten. The sample taken for sequencing was PBMCs. Receptors were obtained from a woman younger than 35 in good health and CMV-seronegative.

The rearrangement uses TRBV4-1 and TRBJ2-1; the match to TRBD2 covers 13 bases. Trimming removed 4 bases from V and 2 bases from J; junction bases left unmatched: 2. This CDR3 spans 16 amino acids. The germline V gene encodes CDR1 MGHRA and CDR2 YSYEKL. CDR3 nucleotide sequence: TGCGCCAGCAGCCCCGGACTAGCGGGGGCCTACAATGAGCAGTTCTTC. It yields the protein CASSPGLAGAYNEQFF.

Only a few counts were recorded for this clone. The chain carries TRBV7-8 and TRBJ1-2, with D maybe TRBD1 (6 bases). Trimming shortened V by 5 bases and J by 2 bases, and 9 bases separated the two germline ends. The CDR3 has 13 amino acids. CDR1 and CDR2 (germline): SGHVS, FQNEAQ. The CDR3 nucleotides read TGTGCCAGCAGCCGCGACAGGAACTATGGCTACACCTTC. Its translation: CASSRDRNYGYTF.

The rearrangement joins TRBV14 to TRBJ1-2, with a weak D call TRBD1 (5 bases). The V and J ends lost 2 bases and 2 bases respectively, with 15 bases between them. Germline V gene sequence: CDR1 SGHDN, CDR2 FVKESK. The CDR3 spans 16 residues. In DNA form, the CDR3 reads TGTGCCAGCAGCCAAACCCGTGGACACCTGAACTATGGCTACACCTTC. As protein: CASSQTRGHLNYGYTF.

This chain links TRBV5-1 with TRBJ2-5; D ambiguous. CDR3 length: 14 amino acids. The V end lost 1 base, the J end lost 1 base, and 8 bases lay between the germline ends. Germline CDR1 reads SGHRS; CDR2 reads YFSETQ. The CDR3 DNA follows: TGCGCCAGCAGCTTGATGGCCAGCCAAGAGACCCAGTACTTC. Its protein product is CASSLMASQETQYF.

The sample holds one count of this clone. The rearrangement links TRBV19 to TRBJ2-7; no reliable D call. The CDR3 sequence is 16 residues long. Germline values: CDR1 LNHDA, CDR2 SQIVND (reference sequence). Trimming removed 3 bases at V and 4 bases at J, with 19 bases between. CDR3 in DNA: TGTGCCAGTAGTATGGGCCTCGGTCCGGCCCAATACGAGCAGTACTTC. As protein: CASSMGLGPAQYEQYF. Variable domain in full (rest from reference TRBV19 and TRBJ2-7): DGGITQSPKYLFRKEGQNVTLSCEQNLNHDAMYWYRQDPGQGLRLIYYSQIVNDFQKGDIAEGYSVSREKKESFPLTVTSAQKNPTAFYLCASSMGLGPAQYEQYFGPGTRLTVT.

The V and J genes are TRBV19 and TRBJ2-7; D is unresolved. Trimming removed 3 bases at V and 6 bases at J, with 15 bases between. In germline, CDR1 is LNHDA, CDR2 SQIVND (reference sequence). The CDR3 has 14 amino acids. CDR3 DNA sequence: TGTGCCAGTAGTATCCAGGTCGCGTACTTCGAGCAGTACTTC. As protein: CASSIQVAYFEQYF.

The chain joins TRBV5-1 to TRBJ1-1; 11 positions agree with TRBD1. Germline CDR1 reads SGHRS; CDR2 reads YFSETQ. V shed 8 bases, J shed 5 bases, and the junction held 5 bases outside the gene matches. The CDR3 spans 13 residues. The CDR3 region is CASGDRGRTEAFF. The CDR3, as DNA: TGCGCCAGTGGGGACAGGGGGAGGACTGAAGCTTTCTTT.

The rearrangement joins TRBV2 to TRBJ2-2; 11 positions match TRBD1. Looked up from germline, CDR1 is SNHLY and CDR2 is FYNNEI. The trim removed 7 bases at V and 3 bases at J, leaving 4 bases unmatched. The CDR3 consists of 15 residues. As DNA, the CDR3 is TGTGCCAGCAAAGGACAGGGGGCGGACACCGGGGAGCTGTTTTTT. Translated, it gives CASKGQGADTGELFF.

This sequence joins TRBV7-2 and TRBJ2-7; 10 bases agree with TRBD2. This CDR3 has 16 amino acids. CDR1 and CDR2 from the germline V gene are SGHTA and FQGNSA. Trimming took 1 base from V and 0 from J; bases not matched to a gene: 3. The CDR3 sequence: CASSLGASGSSYEQYF. As DNA, the CDR3 is TGTGCCAGCAGCTTAGGGGCTAGCGGGAGCTCCTACGAGCAGTACTTC.

This rearrangement joins TRBV6-5 to TRBJ1-2; D is ambiguous. V lost 6 bases to trimming and J lost 1 base, with 6 bases between them. The CDR3 length is 12 residues. Germline V gene data show CDR1 as MNHEY and CDR2 as SVGAGI. CDR3 DNA: TGTGCCAGCAGGAGAGATAACTATGGCTACACCTTC. As protein: CASRRDNYGYTF.

This sequence joins TRBV7-9 and TRBJ1-2, with D unresolved. The CDR3 contains 15 residues. Trimming shortened V by 1 base and J by 8 bases, and 17 bases separated the two germline ends. Germline V CDR1 and CDR2: SEHNR, FQNEAQ (reference sequence). The CDR3 spells CASSLGVGGEDGYTF. CDR3 coding DNA: TGTGCCAGCAGCTTAGGGGTTGGCGGAGAAGACGGCTACACCTTC.

This chain joins TRBV27 and TRBJ2-7; TRBD1 aligns across 7 bases. CDR1 and CDR2 from the germline V gene are MNHEY and SMNVEV (reference sequence). J gave up 3 bases and V 6 bases, and 8 bases lay outside the gene matches. The CDR3 extends over 14 amino acids. The CDR3 region is CASRPGQQVYEQYF. CDR3 coding DNA: TGTGCCAGCAGGCCGGGACAGCAGGTCTACGAGCAGTACTTC.

The chain joins TRBV4-1 to TRBJ2-2; TRBD2 agrees at 8 bases. The junction had 12 bases not matched to a gene; V was cut back by 4 bases and J by 5 bases. Germline loops: CDR1 MGHRA, CDR2 YSYEKL. This CDR3 contains 17 residues. CDR3 nucleotide sequence: TGCGCCAGCAGCCCCACTGTGACGGGGGGGTGGACCGGGGAGCTGTTTTTT. Protein: CASSPTVTGGWTGELFF.

The V gene is TRBV4-1, the J gene TRBJ2-5; 9 bases agree with TRBD2. The J segment lost 0 bases and the V segment lost 2 bases, leaving 10 bases of the junction unmatched. CDR1 is MGHRA and CDR2 is YSYEKL in the germline V gene. The CDR3 extends over 18 amino acids. The CDR3 coding sequence is TGCGCCAGCAGCCAAATTTGGAGAGCGGGGGGCTACCAAGAGACCCAGTACTTC. Amino acids: CASSQIWRAGGYQETQYF.